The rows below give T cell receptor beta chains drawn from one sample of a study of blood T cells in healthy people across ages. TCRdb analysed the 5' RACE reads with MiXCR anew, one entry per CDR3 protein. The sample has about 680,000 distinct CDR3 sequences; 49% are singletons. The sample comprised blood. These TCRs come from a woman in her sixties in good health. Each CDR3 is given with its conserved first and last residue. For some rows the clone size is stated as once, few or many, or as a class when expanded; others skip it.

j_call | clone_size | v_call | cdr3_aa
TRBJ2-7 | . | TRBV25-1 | CASSISSGNAYEQYF
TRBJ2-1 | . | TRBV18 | CASSPSRASGDNEQFF
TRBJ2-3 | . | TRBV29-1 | CSVAVNSSRGADTQYF
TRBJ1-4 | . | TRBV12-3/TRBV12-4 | CASTIDAGEKLFF
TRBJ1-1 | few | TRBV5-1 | CASSSGRNTGSTEAFF
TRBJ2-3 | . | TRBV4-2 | CASRDGGGTDTQYF
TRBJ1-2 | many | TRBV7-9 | CASSLAIGQGRDYGYTF
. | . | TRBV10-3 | CAISGGQIQETQYF
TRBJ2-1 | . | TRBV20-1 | CSASTRIGSGRNHNEQFF
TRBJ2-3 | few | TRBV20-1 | CSAITGIRDTQYF
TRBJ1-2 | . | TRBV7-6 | CASSTWDRGNYGYTF
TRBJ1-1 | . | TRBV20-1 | CSARGSAPGQGAFF
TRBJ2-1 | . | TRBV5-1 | CASRPTPAEDEQFF
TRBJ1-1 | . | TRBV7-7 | CASSPRDRGRPGLQRAFF
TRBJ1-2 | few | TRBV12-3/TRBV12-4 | CASRPTGKNYGYTF
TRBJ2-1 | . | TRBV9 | CASSFRLQSSYNEQFF
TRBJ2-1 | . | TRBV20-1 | CSARDLGASGRKRDYNEQFF
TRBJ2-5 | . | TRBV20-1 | CSARAAEETQYF
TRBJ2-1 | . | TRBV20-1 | CSARGLAGVSEQFF
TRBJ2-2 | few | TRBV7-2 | CASSFGRGGELFF
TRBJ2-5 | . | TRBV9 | CASSAGTSGRQTQYF
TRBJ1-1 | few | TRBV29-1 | CSVDEHMNTEAFF
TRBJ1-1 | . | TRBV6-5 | CASSYLQSRAGTEAFF
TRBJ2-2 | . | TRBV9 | CASSVEGRTGELFF
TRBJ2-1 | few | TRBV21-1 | CASSTPAGKSYNEQFF
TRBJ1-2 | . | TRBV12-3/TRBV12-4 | CASSSQGAISGYTF